These 21 T cell receptor beta chains came from one sample sequenced in a study of Ad26.COV2.S vaccination and SARS-CoV-2 variants. Treatment of the sample: 15 to 20 received Ad26.COV2.S at low or high dose, single or two shots; roughly 5 received placebo; per-sample allocation not given. Vaccine and placebo recipients were sampled on day 63 after the first injection. TCRdb keeps only in-frame clones here, not all; method: immunoSEQ multiplex PCR. The sample shows over 400,000 clones, roughly 91% of them seen only once. The sample consisted of peripheral blood, taken in a trial of Ad26.COV2.S vaccine versus placebo. Receptors were obtained from a person aged 18-60 years who received the Ad26.COV2.S COVID-19 vaccine or a placebo.

This chain uses TRBV5-6 with TRBJ2-7; 8 nucleotides match TRBD1. Germline V gene sequence: CDR1 SGHDT, CDR2 YYEEEE. The CDR3 is 15 amino acids. The V segment lost 0 bases and the J segment 2 bases; nucleotides outside the gene matches: 4. DNA of the CDR3: TGTGCCAGCAGCTTGGCATGGGACAGGCCCTACGAGCAGTACTTC. Encoded protein: CASSLAWDRPYEQYF. The variable domain in full, completed from reference TRBV5-6 and TRBJ2-7, reads DAGVTQSPTHLIKTRGQQVTLRCSPKSGHDTVSWYQQALGQGPQFIFQYYEEEERQRGNFPDRFSGHQFPNYSSELNVNALLLGDSALYLCASSLAWDRPYEQYFGPGTRLTVT.

This sequence joins TRBV5-6 and TRBJ2-6, with 9 nucleotides matching TRBD2. CDR1 SGHDT and CDR2 YYEEEE come from the germline V gene. V shed 4 bases, J shed 0 bases, and the junction held 5 bases outside the gene matches. CDR3 length equals 17 residues. For the CDR3, the DNA is TGTGCCAGCAGCAAGGGACTAGCCGACTCTGGGGCCAACGTCCTGACTTTC. Protein sequence: CASSKGLADSGANVLTF.

This clone turned up a few times. The V and J genes are TRBV29-1 and TRBJ2-2; weak D call: TRBD2 (5 bases). The CDR3 has 13 amino acids. The germline V gene has CDR1 SQVTM and CDR2 ANQGSEA. Trimming removed 4 bases from V and 4 bases from J, with 10 bases in between. The CDR3 DNA follows: TGCAGCGTTGGAGGGCCGGGCACCGGGGAGCTGTTTTTT. This sequence encodes CSVGGPGTGELFF.

This chain connects TRBV7-2 to TRBJ2-5, with 11 bases matching TRBD1. V gave up 8 bases and J gave up 4 bases; unmatched junction bases: 9. Germline V gene lookup returns CDR1 SGHTA and CDR2 FQGNSA. CDR3 size: 15 residues. The CDR3 coding sequence is TGTGCCAGCGGTTGGGACAGGGGGAGCGCAGAGACCCAGTACTTC. Amino acids: CASGWDRGSAETQYF.

This clone has just a few counts. The DNA of the CDR3 is TGCGCCAGCAGCCAAGGGCCCTTAGGGCAGTCACTGTACTTC. It yields the protein CASSQGPLGQSLYF. This chain links TRBV4-1 with TRBJ2-7, with no clear D. Germline CDR1 MGHRA, CDR2 YSYEKL. V was trimmed by 1 base and J by 12 bases, leaving 19 bases between them. The CDR3 spans 14 residues.

For this clone: The sample has other DNA sequences that encode this CDR3 too. The gene calls are TRBV18 and TRBJ2-7; TRBD2 aligns across 7 bases. The germline CDR1 and CDR2 sequences are KGHSH and LQKENI. The ends lost 3 bases at V and 7 bases at J; junction bases unmatched: 0. The CDR3 contains 11 residues. The CDR3 DNA reads TGTGCCAGCTCACCGGGGGGGGAGCAGTACTTC. Amino acids: CASSPGGEQYF.

The V call is TRBV21-1, the J call TRBJ1-2; TRBD1 is the table's D call, not checked against the DNA. TRBV21-1 is a documented pseudogene. The CDR3 length is 14 residues. CDR3 nucleotides: TGTGCCAGCAGCAAATTTTTGTGTTGGGGGACAGACCCTTTC. As protein: CASSKFLCWGTDPF.

CDR3 bases: TGTGCCAGCAGCTTAGGTGGCAGGGGATTTAATCAGCCCCAGCATTTT. This encodes CASSLGGRGFNQPQHF. The J gene is TRBJ1-5, the V gene TRBV7-9; D is perhaps TRBD1 (6 bases). Germline values: CDR1 SEHNR, CDR2 FQNEAQ (reference sequence). V was cut by 1 base and J by 4 bases, with 14 bases left in between. There are 16 residues in the CDR3.

V is TRBV5-5 and J is TRBJ2-5, with 7 positions matching TRBD2. The V gene end was trimmed by 0 bases and the J gene end by 5 bases; junction bases not matched to a gene: 4. This CDR3 region has 14 residues. CDR1 and CDR2 from the germline V gene are SGHKS and YYEKEE (reference sequence). CDR3 nucleotides: TGTGCCAGCAGCTTGGGACTAGCCCGGGAGACCCAGTACTTC. Protein product: CASSLGLARETQYF.

The chain is built from TRBV27 and TRBJ1-6, with TRBD1 as a possible D gene (6 bases). V lost 3 bases and J lost 8, with 11 bases in between. CDR1 and CDR2 from the germline V gene are MNHEY and SMNVEV (reference sequence). The CDR3 runs 14 residues. The CDR3 reads CASSFGGWDSPLHF. The CDR3, as DNA: TGTGCCAGCAGTTTCGGGGGCTGGGATTCACCCCTCCACTTT.

The gene calls are TRBV29-1 and TRBJ2-7; perhaps TRBD2 as D (5 bases). V was shortened by 4 bases and J by 0 bases, with 7 bases between the two germline ends. Per the germline V gene, CDR1 is SQVTM and CDR2 is ANQGSEA. The CDR3 is 12 residues long. CDR3 nucleotide sequence: TGCAGCGTTGCGAGGGACTCCTACGAGCAGTACTTC. Translation: CSVARDSYEQYF.

This chain joins TRBV15 and TRBJ2-7; 11 bases map to TRBD2. This CDR3 has 15 residues. Germline CDR1 LNHNV, CDR2 YYDKDF (reference sequence). Trimming cost V 7 bases and J 3 bases; bases outside gene matches: 8. In DNA, the CDR3 is TGTGCCACCACGCCCTACGGACTAGCGGGCTACGAGCAGTACTTC. Its protein is CATTPYGLAGYEQYF.

The chain has TRBV3-1 (or the pseudogene TRBV3-2) and TRBJ2-5, with D tentatively TRBD2 (6 bases). Germline-derived CDR1 and CDR2 are LGHDT and YNNKEL (reference sequence). The CDR3 consists of 15 residues. The V gene lost 1 base and the J gene lost 1 base, with 10 bases spanning the gap. CDR3 DNA: TGTGCCAGCAGCCAAGCCGCGGGGTTCCAAGAGACCCAGTACTTC. This sequence encodes CASSQAAGFQETQYF.

The chain uses TRBV2 and TRBJ2-5, with D perhaps TRBD1 or TRBD2 (5 bases each). The V end lost 6 bases, the J end lost 7 bases, and 15 bases lay between the germline ends. The length of the CDR3 is 13 residues. Germline V gene data show CDR1 as SNHLY and CDR2 as FYNNEI. CDR3 loop: CASRDNLRGTQYF. The CDR3 DNA follows: TGTGCCAGCAGGGACAACCTGAGGGGGACCCAGTACTTC.

The J gene is TRBJ2-7, the V gene TRBV11-2, with 8 bases fitting TRBD2. Germline V gene sequence: CDR1 SGHAT, CDR2 FQNNGV. The length of the CDR3 is 13 residues. V lost 7 bases and J lost 6; bases outside the gene matches: 8. CDR3 residues: CASTPPGLGEQYF. CDR3 DNA sequence: TGTGCCAGCACCCCACCGGGACTAGGCGAGCAGTACTTC.

On this clone itself: This specimen includes other DNA sequences encoding the same CDR3. This sequence joins TRBV18 and TRBJ2-7; 9 nucleotides agree with TRBD2. The V and J ends lost 5 bases and 2 bases, in that order; junction bases with no gene match: 7. The CDR3 is made up of 15 amino acids. Germline CDR1 reads KGHSH; CDR2 reads LQKENI. This chain's CDR3 is CASSLGLARTYEQYF. The DNA for the CDR3 is TGTGCCAGCTCATTAGGACTAGCGCGGACCTACGAGCAGTACTTC.

V usage is TRBV30 and J usage is TRBJ1-2, with 9 bases matching TRBD1. Germline lookup yields CDR1 GTSNPN and CDR2 SVGIG (reference sequence). Losses at the gene ends were 2 bases for V and 8 bases for J; bases not matched to a gene: 9. This CDR3 has 14 residues. Written as DNA, the CDR3 is TGTGCCTGGAGTTTTGACAGGGGGGAGGAGGGCTACACCTTC. Its protein is CAWSFDRGEEGYTF.

The sample holds one count of this clone. The rearrangement links TRBV7-3 to TRBJ2-1; 11 bases align to TRBD2. The CDR3 extends over 20 amino acids. V shed 5 bases and J 0 bases; nucleotides not matched to a gene: 15. From germline, CDR1 is SGHTA and CDR2 FQGTGA. CDR3 loop: CASSLLLAGGQLSSYNEQFF. CDR3 in DNA: TGTGCCAGCAGCCTCCTCCTAGCGGGAGGCCAGCTGAGCTCCTACAATGAGCAGTTCTTC.

V is TRBV29-1 and J is TRBJ2-7; 7 positions match TRBD1. J was trimmed by 5 bases and V by 6 bases; bases with no gene match: 4. The V gene's germline CDR1 is SQVTM and CDR2 ANQGSEA. This CDR3 is 11 amino acids long. CDR3 sequence reads: CSVSDRDEQYF. CDR3 nucleotides: TGCAGCGTGTCCGACAGGGACGAGCAGTACTTC.

In DNA, the CDR3 is TGTGCCAGCAGTTACCAGAGGCTAGCGGGAGTTACAGATACGCAGTATTTT. Residues: CASSYQRLAGVTDTQYF. The chain recombines TRBV6-2 or TRBV6-3 with TRBJ2-3; TRBD2 matches at 10 bases. Germline V lookup: CDR1 MNHEY, CDR2 SVGEGT. Unmatched junction bases numbered 8, after V lost 2 bases and J lost 3 bases. The CDR3 consists of 17 residues.

The chain recombines TRBV4-1 with TRBJ1-6; 11 positions agree with TRBD1. J lost 8 bases, V lost 5 bases, and 11 bases had no gene match. The CDR3 is made up of 17 amino acids. Germline CDR1 is MGHRA and CDR2 is YSYEKL. The CDR3 nucleotides are TGCGCCAGCAGCTCGAGACCCTGGGACAGGGGGGATTCACCCCTCCACTTT. This encodes CASSSRPWDRGDSPLHF.